The source of this T cell receptor (beta chain) is a study of T cells expressing NK-cell markers. Study-level information: Obtained from sorted CD3+CD56+NKG2C+, CD3+CD56+NKG2C- and CD3+CD56-NKG2C+ T cells were the TCR beta repertoires.

No DNA is given; TCRdb re-called the 5' RACE reads and lists each CDR3 protein once. This table lists 150,000 to 160,000 distinct CDR3 sequences. The CDR3 spans 13 residues. The J gene is TRBJ2-3, the V gene TRBV12-3 or TRBV12-4; TCRdb's D call of TRBD2 is untestable without DNA. The clonotype originates from a woman aged 50 to 65 in good health. The sequenced sample consisted of blood T cells: a sorted CD56 or NKG2C T cell subset, CD4+ or CD8+ T cells, or bulk PBMC T cells (not recorded which). The CDR3 region is CASGGLAGDTQYF.